The sequence of this TCR beta chain was determined in a study of cytomegalovirus exposure and HLA in healthy donors. Assay used: immunoSEQ multiplex PCR; TCRdb lists only in-frame clones, some missing. The top ten hold about 2.2% of the sample, which has 80,000 to 100,000 clones, around 90% seen once. The germline CDR1 and CDR2 sequences are MGHDK and SYGVNS. The CDR3 is 14 residues long. V dropped 8 bases and J dropped 1 base, with 13 bases sitting between them. To note about this clone: The antigen remains unidentified.

The donors were part of the validation cohort of 95 to 150 subjects. That cohort was separate from the first cohort, which comprised fewer than 800 subjects. Points from the study as a whole: A later analysis found first-cohort TCR clusters tended to co-occur in the approximately 110 validation repertoires. Overall, approximately 150 TCR beta chains were annotated as cytomegalovirus-associated.

This chain uses TRBV25-1 with TRBJ2-3; D is possibly TRBD1 (5 bases). The source of this sequence is a man aged 25-45 years in good health and CMV-seronegative. Sequencing was performed on PBMCs. The DNA for the CDR3 is TGTGCCAGCGGTTCGGAGACAGGCACAGATACGCAGTATTTT. Translation: CASGSETGTDTQYF.